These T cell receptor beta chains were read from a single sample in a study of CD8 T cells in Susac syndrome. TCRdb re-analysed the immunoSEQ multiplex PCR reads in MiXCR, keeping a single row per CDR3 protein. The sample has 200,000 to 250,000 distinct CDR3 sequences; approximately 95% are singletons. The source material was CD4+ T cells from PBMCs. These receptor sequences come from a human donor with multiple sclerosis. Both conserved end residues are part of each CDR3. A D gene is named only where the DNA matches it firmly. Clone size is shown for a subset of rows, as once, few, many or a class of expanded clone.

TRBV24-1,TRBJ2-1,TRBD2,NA,TGTGCCACCAGTCTCGGGGGGGCCTCCTACAATGAGCAGTTCTTC,CATSLGGASYNEQFF
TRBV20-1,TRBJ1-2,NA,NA,TGCAGTGCTAGTTCCGGGACCTTGAATGGCTACACCTTC,CSASSGTLNGYTF
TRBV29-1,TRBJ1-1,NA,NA,TGCAGCGTTGTAAAGCTGGACACTGAAGCTTTCTTT,CSVVKLDTEAFF
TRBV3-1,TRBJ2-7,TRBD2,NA,TGTGCCAGCAGCCCCGGACTAGCGGGGGGGCCCTTCGAGCAGTACTTC,CASSPGLAGGPFEQYF
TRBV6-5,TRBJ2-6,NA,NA,TGTGCCAGCAGTTCCTCCGGACGCCCGACTGGGGCCAACGTCCTGACTTTC,CASSSSGRPTGANVLTF
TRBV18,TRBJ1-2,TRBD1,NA,TGTGCCAGCTCACCTCAGACAGGGCAAATTCCTACTGGCTACACCTTC,CASSPQTGQIPTGYTF
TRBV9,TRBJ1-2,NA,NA,TGTGCCAGCAGCGCTACCGGGCGGACCTATGGCTACACCTTC,CASSATGRTYGYTF
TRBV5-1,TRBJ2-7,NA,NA,TGCGCCAGCAGCTTGGTGGAGGGGGTCTTCGAGCAGTACTTC,CASSLVEGVFEQYF
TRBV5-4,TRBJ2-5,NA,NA,TGTGCCAGCAGCTTATCGGCACAAGAGACCCAGTACTTC,CASSLSAQETQYF
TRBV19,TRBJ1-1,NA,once,TGTGCCAGTAGTATACTTCGGGATACCACTGAAGCTTTCTTT,CASSILRDTTEAFF
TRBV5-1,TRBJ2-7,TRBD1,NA,TGCGCCAGCAGCTTGGTGGTAGGACAGGGGTTAACCTACGAGCAGTACTTC,CASSLVVGQGLTYEQYF
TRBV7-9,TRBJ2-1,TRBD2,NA,TGTGCCAGCAGCTTAGCCAGCGGGGGGGACAACTACAATGAGCAGTTCTTC,CASSLASGGDNYNEQFF
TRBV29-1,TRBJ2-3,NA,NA,TGCAGCGTTGATGGAGGGGGTGGTAGCACAGATACGCAGTATTTT,CSVDGGGGSTDTQYF
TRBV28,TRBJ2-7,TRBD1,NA,TGTGCCACCACGACAGGGGCAATCTACGAGCAGTACTTC,CATTTGAIYEQYF
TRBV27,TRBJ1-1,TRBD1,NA,TGTGCCAGCAGTTTATCGACAGGGTTCGCTTTTGAAGCTTTCTTT,CASSLSTGFAFEAFF
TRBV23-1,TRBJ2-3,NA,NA,TGCGCCAGCAACCCGACGGCGGAAAAACTCACAGATACGCAGTATTTT,CASNPTAEKLTDTQYF
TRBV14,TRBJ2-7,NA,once,TGTGCCAGCAGCGCGGGCGGCCGAACATGGGACGAGCAGTACTTC,CASSAGGRTWDEQYF
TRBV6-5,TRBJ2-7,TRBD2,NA,TGTGCCAGCAGTCGAACTAGCGGTACTCTACGGGAGCAGTACTTC,CASSRTSGTLREQYF
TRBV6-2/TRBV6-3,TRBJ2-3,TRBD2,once,TGTGCCAGCAGAACGGGACTAGCGGGAGCAGATACGCAGTATTTT,CASRTGLAGADTQYF
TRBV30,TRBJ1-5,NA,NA,TGTGCCTGGAGCAAAAGCGGATTTAATCAGCCCCAGCATTTT,CAWSKSGFNQPQHF
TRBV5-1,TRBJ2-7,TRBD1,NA,TGCGCCAGCAGCGGGACAGGGGAATGGCAGTACTTC,CASSGTGEWQYF
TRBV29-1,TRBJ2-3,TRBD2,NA,TGCAGCGTTGGACTGGCGGGAGTAAGCGATACGCAGTATTTT,CSVGLAGVSDTQYF
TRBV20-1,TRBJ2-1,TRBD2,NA,TGCAGTGCTAGAATAATAGGGCTAGCGGGGGGAAATGAGCAGTTCTTC,CSARIIGLAGGNEQFF
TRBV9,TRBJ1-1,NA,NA,TGTGCCAGCAGCGTAGATCCGAGGGGGAACACTGAAGCTTTCTTT,CASSVDPRGNTEAFF
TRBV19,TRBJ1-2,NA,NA,TGTGCCAGTAGTATCCGACAGTTCTATGGCTACACCTTC,CASSIRQFYGYTF
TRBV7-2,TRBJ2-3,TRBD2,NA,TGTGCCAGCAGCTCACCGCCCGGCGGGGGGGGCCCAAATACGCAGTATTTT,CASSSPPGGGGPNTQYF
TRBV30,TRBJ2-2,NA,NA,TGTGCCTGGAGTACACGGACCGGGGAGCTGTTTTTT,CAWSTRTGELFF
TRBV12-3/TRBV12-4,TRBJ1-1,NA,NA,TGTGCCAGCAGTTCAGGGGTTCCGAACACTGAAGCTTTCTTT,CASSSGVPNTEAFF
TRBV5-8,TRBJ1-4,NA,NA,TGTGCCAGCAGAGGTCGGGGCCCTGATGAAAAACTGTTTTTT,CASRGRGPDEKLFF
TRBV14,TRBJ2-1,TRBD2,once,TGTGCCAGCAGCCGTAGCGGGATTGAGCAGTTCTTC,CASSRSGIEQFF
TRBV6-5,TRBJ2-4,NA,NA,TGTGCCAGCAGTTACTCGACGGGACTGATGAACATTCAGTACTTC,CASSYSTGLMNIQYF
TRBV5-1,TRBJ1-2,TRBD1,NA,TGCGCCAGCAGCTTGGCCATCCGTCCGGACAGGGATGGCTACACCTTC,CASSLAIRPDRDGYTF
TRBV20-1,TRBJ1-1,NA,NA,TGCAGTGCCTACAGCAGTTTGAACACTGAAGCTTTCTTT,CSAYSSLNTEAFF
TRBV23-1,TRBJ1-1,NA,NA,TGCGCCGCCCCCTACTCTACCAAAGGGGAAAGCACTGAAGCTTTCTTT,CAAPYSTKGESTEAFF
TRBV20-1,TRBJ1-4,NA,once,TGCAGTGCCAGCACATTATCCGCTAATGAAAAACTGTTTTTT,CSASTLSANEKLFF
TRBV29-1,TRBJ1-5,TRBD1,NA,TGCAGCGTTCGGAGGGGGCTGGATCAGCCCCAGCATTTT,CSVRRGLDQPQHF
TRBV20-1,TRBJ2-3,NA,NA,TGCAGTGCTTCGCCCGCGGGTGACGGCACAGATACGCAGTATTTT,CSASPAGDGTDTQYF
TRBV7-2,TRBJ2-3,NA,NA,TGTGCCAGCAGCTTAGCCTTCGGGAATACGCAGTATTTT,CASSLAFGNTQYF
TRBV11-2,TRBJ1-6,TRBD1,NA,TGTGCCAGCAGCTCGACAGGGGGACCTTCACCCCTCCACTTT,CASSSTGGPSPLHF
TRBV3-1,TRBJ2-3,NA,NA,TGTGCCAGCAAGAGGTACTCCACAGATACGCAGTATTTT,CASKRYSTDTQYF
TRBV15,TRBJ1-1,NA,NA,TGTGCCACCAGCAGAGACCAGACAGGACTCAGCTTT,CATSRDQTGLSF
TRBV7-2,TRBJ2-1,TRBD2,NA,TGTGCCAGCAGCTTAGAATCGCGCGGGGGGCCAACTAAATACAATGAGCAGTTCTTC,CASSLESRGGPTKYNEQFF
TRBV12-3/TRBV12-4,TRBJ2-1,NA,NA,TGTGCCAGCAGTTTCGGTTCTTGGTTCGGCTACTCCTACAATGAGCAGTTCTTC,CASSFGSWFGYSYNEQFF
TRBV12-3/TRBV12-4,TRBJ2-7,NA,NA,TGTGCCAGCTCATATCCGGGTGCCCACGAGCAGTACTTC,CASSYPGAHEQYF
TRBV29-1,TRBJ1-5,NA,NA,TGCAGCGGTGCAATGGGGGGTGATCAGCCCCAGCATTTT,CSGAMGGDQPQHF
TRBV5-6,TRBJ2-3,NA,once,TGTGCCAGCAGCCTACTGGGACGGCAAAAGCGGCATACGCAGTATTTT,CASSLLGRQKRHTQYF
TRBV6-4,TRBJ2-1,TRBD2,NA,TGTGCCAGCAGTGAGCGGGGGGGGCGGAATGAGCAGTTCTTC,CASSERGGRNEQFF
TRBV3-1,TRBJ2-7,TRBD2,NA,TGTGCCAGCAGCCAAGTGGGACTACATTTGGGTGAGCAGTACTTC,CASSQVGLHLGEQYF
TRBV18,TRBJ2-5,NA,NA,TGTGCCAGCTCACCGTTTGGAGAGACCCAGTACTTC,CASSPFGETQYF
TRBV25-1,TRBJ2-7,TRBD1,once,TGTGCCACAGCACTTGGTTCAGGGGGCTATTACGAGCAGTACTTC,CATALGSGGYYEQYF
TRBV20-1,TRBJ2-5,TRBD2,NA,TGCAGTGCTAGAGCCGGACTAGCGGGAGTGACCCAGTACTTC,CSARAGLAGVTQYF
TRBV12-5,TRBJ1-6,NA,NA,TGTGCTAGTGGTTTAGGGGCCGGTCATAATTCACCCCTCCACTTT,CASGLGAGHNSPLHF
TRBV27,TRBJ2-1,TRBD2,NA,TGTGCCAGCATCCAGCGGGGCAAGCAGTTCTTC,CASIQRGKQFF
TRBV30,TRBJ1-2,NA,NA,TGTGCCTGGAGTGTACCAGGGGTAGCTGGCTACACCTTC,CAWSVPGVAGYTF
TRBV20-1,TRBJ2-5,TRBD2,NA,TGCAGTGCTAGAGATCTCCAGGGAGGGCAAGAGACCCAGTACTTC,CSARDLQGGQETQYF